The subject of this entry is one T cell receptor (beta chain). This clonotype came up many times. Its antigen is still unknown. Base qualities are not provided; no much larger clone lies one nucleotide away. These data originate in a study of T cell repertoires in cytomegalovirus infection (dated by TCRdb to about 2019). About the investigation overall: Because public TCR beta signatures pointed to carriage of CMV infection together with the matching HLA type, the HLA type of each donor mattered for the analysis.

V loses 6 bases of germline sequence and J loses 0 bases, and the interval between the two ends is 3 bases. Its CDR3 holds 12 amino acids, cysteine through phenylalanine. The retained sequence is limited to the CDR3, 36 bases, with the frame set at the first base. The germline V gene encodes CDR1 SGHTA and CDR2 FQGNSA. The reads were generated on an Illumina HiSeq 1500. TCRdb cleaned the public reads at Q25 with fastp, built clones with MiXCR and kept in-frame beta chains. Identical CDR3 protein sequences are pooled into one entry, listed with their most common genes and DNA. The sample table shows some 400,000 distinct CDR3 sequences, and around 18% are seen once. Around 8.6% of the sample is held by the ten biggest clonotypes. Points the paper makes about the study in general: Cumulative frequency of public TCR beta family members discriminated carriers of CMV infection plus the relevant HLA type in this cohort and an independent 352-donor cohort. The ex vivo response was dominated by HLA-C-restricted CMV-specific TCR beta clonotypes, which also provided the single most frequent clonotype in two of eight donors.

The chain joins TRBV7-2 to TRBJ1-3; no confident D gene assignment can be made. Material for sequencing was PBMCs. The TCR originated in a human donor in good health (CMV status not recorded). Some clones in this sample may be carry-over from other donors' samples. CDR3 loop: CASRASGNTIYF. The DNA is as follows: TGTGCCAGCAGGGCCTCTGGAAACACCATATATTTT.